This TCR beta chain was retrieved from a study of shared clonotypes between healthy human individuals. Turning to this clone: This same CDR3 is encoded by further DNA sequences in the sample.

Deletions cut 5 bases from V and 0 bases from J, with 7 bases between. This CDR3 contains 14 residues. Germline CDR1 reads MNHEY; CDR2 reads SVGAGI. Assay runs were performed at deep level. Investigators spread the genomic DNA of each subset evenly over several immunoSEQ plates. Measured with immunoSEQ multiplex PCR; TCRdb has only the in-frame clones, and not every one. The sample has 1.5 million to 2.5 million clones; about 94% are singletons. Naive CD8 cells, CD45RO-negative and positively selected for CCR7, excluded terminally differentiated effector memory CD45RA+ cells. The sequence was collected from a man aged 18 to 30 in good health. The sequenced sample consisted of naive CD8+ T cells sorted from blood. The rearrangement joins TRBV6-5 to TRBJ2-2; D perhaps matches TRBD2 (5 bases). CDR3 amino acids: CASSPDSNTGELFF. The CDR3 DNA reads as TGTGCCAGCAGTCCGGACTCGAACACCGGGGAGCTGTTTTTT.